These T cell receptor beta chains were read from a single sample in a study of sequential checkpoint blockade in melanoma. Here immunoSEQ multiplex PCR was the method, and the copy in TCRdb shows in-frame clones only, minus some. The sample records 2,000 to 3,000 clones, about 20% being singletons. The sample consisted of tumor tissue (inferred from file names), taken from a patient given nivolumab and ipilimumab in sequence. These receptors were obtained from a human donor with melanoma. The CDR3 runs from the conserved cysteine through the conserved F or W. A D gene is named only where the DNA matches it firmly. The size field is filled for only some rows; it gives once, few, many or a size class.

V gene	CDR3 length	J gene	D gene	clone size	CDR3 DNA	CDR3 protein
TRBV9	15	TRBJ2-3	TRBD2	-	TGTGCCAGCAGCGTAGTTGCGGGAGGTGCAGATACGCAGTATTTT	CASSVVAGGADTQYF
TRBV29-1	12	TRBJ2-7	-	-	TGCAGCGTTGAATTACTCGGAAAAAGGCAGTACTTC	CSVELLGKRQYF
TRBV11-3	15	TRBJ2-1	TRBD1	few	TGTGCCAGCAGCTTGGGACAGGGGGGGATTTATAAGCAGTTCTTC	CASSLGQGGIYKQFF
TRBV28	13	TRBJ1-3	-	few	TGTGCCAGCAGTAGATTCTCTGGAAACACCATATATTTT	CASSRFSGNTIYF
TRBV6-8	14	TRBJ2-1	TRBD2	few	TGTGCCAGCAGTAGACTAGCGGGAGTTTTTGAGCAGTTCTTC	CASSRLAGVFEQFF
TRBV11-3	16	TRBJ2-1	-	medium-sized	TGTGCCAGCAGCCCTGCCGGGACTTCTACCTACAATGAGCAGTTCTTC	CASSPAGTSTYNEQFF
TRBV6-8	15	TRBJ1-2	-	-	TGTGCCAGCAGCCAAACGGGACTCGTCCGTTATGGCTACACCTTC	CASSQTGLVRYGYTF
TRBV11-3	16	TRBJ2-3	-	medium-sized	TGTGCCAGCAGCTTAATGCGGGGTTCTCGCACAGATACGCAGTATTTT	CASSLMRGSRTDTQYF
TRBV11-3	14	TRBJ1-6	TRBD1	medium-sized	TGTGCCAGCAGCCCACAGGGGGCACTTTCACCCCTCCACTTT	CASSPQGALSPLHF
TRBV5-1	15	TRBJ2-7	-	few	TGCGCCAGCAGCCCTTGGGAGGGGGCAACTTACGAGCAGTACTTC	CASSPWEGATYEQYF
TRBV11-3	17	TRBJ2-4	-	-	TGTGCCAGCAGCTTGGGTCTAACCCCCTGGGGCAAAAACATTCAGTACTTC	CASSLGLTPWGKNIQYF
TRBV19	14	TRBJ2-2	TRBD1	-	TGTGCCAGTAGGGACAGGGGGCTGACCGGGGAGCTGTTTTTT	CASRDRGLTGELFF
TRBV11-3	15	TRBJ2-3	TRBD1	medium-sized	TGTGCCAGCAGTCGTGGACAGGGTTTAGCAGATACGCAGTATTTT	CASSRGQGLADTQYF
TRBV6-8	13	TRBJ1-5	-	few	TGTGCCAGCAGTTACGGGTTACGGCAGCCCCAGCATTTT	CASSYGLRQPQHF
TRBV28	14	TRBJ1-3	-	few	TGTGCCAGCAGTTTATGGGCCTCTGGAAACACCATATATTTT	CASSLWASGNTIYF
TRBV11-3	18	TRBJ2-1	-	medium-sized	TGTGCCAGCAGCCTAGGATCGGGACGGAGGAGCTCCTACAATGAGCAGTTCTTC	CASSLGSGRRSSYNEQFF
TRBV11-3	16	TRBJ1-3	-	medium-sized	TGTGCCAGCAGAACAGAGGGGGGTTCCTCTGGAAACACCATATATTTT	CASRTEGGSSGNTIYF
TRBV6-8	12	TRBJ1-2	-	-	TGTGCCAGCACGCTCCAGGGAAGGGGCTACACCTTC	CASTLQGRGYTF
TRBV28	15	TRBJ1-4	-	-	TGTGCCAGCAGTTTACGTCTGAGGGTAGCAGGAAAACTGTTTTTT	CASSLRLRVAGKLFF
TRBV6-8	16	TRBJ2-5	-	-	TGTGCCAGCAGTTACTCCCCCAGTGCCCGGGTGGAGACCCAGTACTTC	CASSYSPSARVETQYF
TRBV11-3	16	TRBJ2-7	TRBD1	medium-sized	TGTGCCAGCAGCTTAAGGGGCCGGGACAGCCTTTACGAGCAGTACTTC	CASSLRGRDSLYEQYF
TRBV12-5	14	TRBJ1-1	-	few	TGTGCCAGCACCATACAGGGCCTGGGGACTGAAGCTTTCTTT	CASTIQGLGTEAFF
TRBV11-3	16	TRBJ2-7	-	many	TGTGCCAGCAGCTTGGTGGCAGGGGGGACCTCCTACGAGCAGTACTTC	CASSLVAGGTSYEQYF
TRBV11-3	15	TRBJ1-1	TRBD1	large	TGTGCCAGCAGCTTATCAGGGGGCCAGGGCACTGAAGCTTTCTTT	CASSLSGGQGTEAFF
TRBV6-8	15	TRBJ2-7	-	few	TGTGCCAGCAGCCTACTGGGGTACTCCTCCTACGAGCAGTACTTC	CASSLLGYSSYEQYF
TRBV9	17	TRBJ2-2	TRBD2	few	TGTGCCAGCAGCGACCCCAGCGGGAGGGCCGACAACGGGGAGCTGTTTTTT	CASSDPSGRADNGELFF
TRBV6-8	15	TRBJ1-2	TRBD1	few	TGTGCCAGCAGTGACTCGGGACAGGGAACTTATGGCTACACCTTC	CASSDSGQGTYGYTF
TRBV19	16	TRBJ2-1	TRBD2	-	TGTGCCAGTAGTATAAAGGGCGGGGGGGCCTACAATGAGCAGTTCTTC	CASSIKGGGAYNEQFF
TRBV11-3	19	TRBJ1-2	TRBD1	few	TGTGCCAGCAGCTTAGGAAGCGGTCGGGTAAACAGGGGGCGTTCTGGCTACACCTTC	CASSLGSGRVNRGRSGYTF
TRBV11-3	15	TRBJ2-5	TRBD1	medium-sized	TGTGCCAGCAGCTTCCTGGGACAGACACAAGAGACCCAGTACTTC	CASSFLGQTQETQYF
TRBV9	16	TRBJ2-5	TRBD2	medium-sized	TGTGCCAGCAGCCCAGGGACTAGCGGGGGGATCGAGACCCAGTACTTC	CASSPGTSGGIETQYF
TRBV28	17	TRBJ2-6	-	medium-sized	TGTGCCAGCAGTTCCGTATTTGGGGCCTCTGGGGCCAACGTCCTGACTTTC	CASSSVFGASGANVLTF
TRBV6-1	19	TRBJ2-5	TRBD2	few	TGTGCCAGCAGTGAAGCGCTGACTAGCGGGAGAATACTCCAAGAGACCCAGTACTTC	CASSEALTSGRILQETQYF
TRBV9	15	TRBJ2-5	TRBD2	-	TGTGCCAGCAGCCCCGGACTAGCGGGAGGAGAGACCCAGTACTTC	CASSPGLAGGETQYF
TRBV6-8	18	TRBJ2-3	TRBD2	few	TGTGCCATCACTCCTAGCGGGGGGAACAAGTATATCACAGATACGCAGTATTTT	CAITPSGGNKYITDTQYF
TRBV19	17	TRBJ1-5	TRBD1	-	TGTGCCAGTAGTATAGGGAGGGGGCGTGTCGGCAATCAGCCCCAGCATTTT	CASSIGRGRVGNQPQHF
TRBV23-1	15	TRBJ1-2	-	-	TGCGCCAGCAGTCAATCCCAGGGTATTTACTATGGCTACACCTTC	CASSQSQGIYYGYTF
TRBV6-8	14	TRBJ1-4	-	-	TGTGCCAGCAGTTTTGGGGGGGCGGAGGAAAAACTGTTTTTT	CASSFGGAEEKLFF
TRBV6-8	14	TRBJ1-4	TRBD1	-	TGTGCCAGCAGTCCCGACAGGGTTAGTTGGAAACTGTTTTTT	CASSPDRVSWKLFF
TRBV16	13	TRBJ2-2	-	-	TGTGCCAGCAGCCAACCGGCGGCCGGGGAGCTGTTTTTT	CASSQPAAGELFF
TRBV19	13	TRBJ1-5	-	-	TGTGCCAGTAGTATAAGGGGGGATCAGCCCCAGCATTTT	CASSIRGDQPQHF
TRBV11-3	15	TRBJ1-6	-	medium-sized	TGTGCCAGCAGCTTAAGAAGCGACTATAATTCACCCCTCCACTTT	CASSLRSDYNSPLHF
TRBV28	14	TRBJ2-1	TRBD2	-	TGTGCCAGCAGTCCAAGCGGGAGGGGGGATGAGCAGTTCTTC	CASSPSGRGDEQFF
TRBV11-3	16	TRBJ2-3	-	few	TGTGCCAGCAGCTTGAGGTTGTCGGGGACTCGGGGTACGCAGTATTTT	CASSLRLSGTRGTQYF
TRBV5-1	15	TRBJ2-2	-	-	TGCGCCAGCAGCTCTCAGGGGGGAAACACCGGGGAGCTGTTTTTT	CASSSQGGNTGELFF
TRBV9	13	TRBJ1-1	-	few	TGTGCCAGCGGCGAAGTGCAGGCGTCTAAAGCTTTCTTT	CASGEVQASKAFF
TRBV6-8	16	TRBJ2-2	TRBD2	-	TGTGCCAGCAGTTACGCACTAGCGGGGCTCACCGGGGAGCTGTTTTTT	CASSYALAGLTGELFF
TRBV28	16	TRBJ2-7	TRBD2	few	TGTGCCAGCAGTACCGGGACTAGCGGGAATGCCTACGAGCAGTACTTC	CASSTGTSGNAYEQYF
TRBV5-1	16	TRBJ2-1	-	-	TGCGCCAGCAGCTGGGACGGGTCGAGCTCCTACAATGAGCAGTTCTTC	CASSWDGSSSYNEQFF
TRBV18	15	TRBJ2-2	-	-	TGTGCCAGCTCACGGGAGCTGGCGAACACCGGGGAGCTGTTTTTT	CASSRELANTGELFF
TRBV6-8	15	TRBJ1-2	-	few	TGTGCCAGCAGTTACCCCGAGACATACAACTATGGCTACACCTTC	CASSYPETYNYGYTF
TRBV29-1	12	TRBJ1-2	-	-	TGCAGCGTTGTGCGAGGGGACTATGGCTACACCTTC	CSVVRGDYGYTF
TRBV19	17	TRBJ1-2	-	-	TGTGCCAGTAGTATAACTCGTGGCTCACAGGGCCCGCTTGGCTACACCTTC	CASSITRGSQGPLGYTF
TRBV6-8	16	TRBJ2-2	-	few	TGTGCCAGCAGGGGCCGAAACAGGTTACTCGCCGGGGAGCTGTTTTTT	CASRGRNRLLAGELFF